The present T cell receptor (beta chain) was sequenced within a study of regulatory T cells in long-lasting Graves disease. The CDR3 consists of 14 residues. Germline lookup yields CDR1 SQVTM and CDR2 ANQGSEA. Trimming removed 4 bases from V and 1 base from J; junction bases left unmatched: 7. Whole-study results and caveats: Patients with persistent disease showed a bias toward TRBV28, TRBJ1-2 and TRBJ2-5.

The table lists this clonotype with many counts. What it binds is unknown. Construction of the TCR beta libraries employed iRepertoire HTBI primers in conjunction with Arm-PCR of CDR3 regions. TCRdb itself ran the multiplex PCR reads through MiXCR, one entry per CDR3 protein. The sample has some 250,000 distinct CDR3 sequences, around 17% seen once. Documented time point: newly diagnosed GD, antithyroid drugs for less than 3 months. PBMC-extracted RNA yielded the TCR library. The sequencing here drew on peripheral blood mononuclear cells (PBMCs), taken at new diagnosis, from a patient treated with antithyroid drugs. This clonotype was obtained from a female donor with Graves disease. V and J are TRBV29-1 and TRBJ2-7; 7 bases line up with TRBD2. CDR3 in DNA: TGCAGCGTTGCTTGGCGGGGGAGGTCCTACGAGCAGTACTTC. Translation: CSVAWRGRSYEQYF.